This record concerns one TCR beta chain sequence. The data are from a study of T cell responses to AZD1222 COVID-19 vaccine. The table came from immunoSEQ multiplex PCR; TCRdb's copy has only in-frame clones and leaves some out. Of approximately 220,000 clones in the sample, about 93% are singletons; the top ten hold about 1%. The germline V gene encodes CDR1 MNHEY and CDR2 SVGEGT. This CDR3 is 16 amino acids long. Trimming cost V 0 bases and J 4 bases; bases outside gene matches: 8. This chain uses TRBV6-2 or TRBV6-3 with TRBJ2-5; TRBD1 aligns across 7 bases. Material: peripheral blood, obtained on day 0 of MenACWY control vaccination. The receptor was derived from an adult in good health. CDR3 nucleotides: TGTGCCAGCAGTTACTCTCGAGGGGGCGGCACAGAGACCCAGTACTTC. Translating gives CASSYSRGGGTETQYF.